These 10 T cell receptor beta chains came from one sample sequenced in a study of shared clonotypes between healthy human individuals. Sequencing was performed with immunoSEQ multiplex PCR; in TCRdb, only in-frame clones are kept and a portion is missing. Of some 900,000 clones in the sample, about 80% were seen once. The specimen was memory CD4+ T cells sorted from blood. The subset was: CD45RA-negative fraction. The source of these receptors is a young man in good health.

The rearrangement links TRBV27 to TRBJ2-3; D remains ambiguous. Germline V gene sequence: CDR1 MNHEY, CDR2 SMNVEV (reference sequence). V was trimmed by 1 base and J by 4 bases, leaving 12 bases between them. The CDR3 has 15 residues. The CDR3 is CASSLLVTHPDTQYF. In DNA, the CDR3 is TGTGCCAGCAGTTTATTGGTCACCCACCCAGATACGCAGTATTTT.

The chain is built from TRBV21-1 and TRBJ1-2. TRBV21-1 is a pseudogene. This CDR3 spans 10 amino acids. The CDR3 loop reads CASRLGGYTF. DNA of the CDR3: TGTGCCAGCAGGTTGGGTGGCTACACCTTC.

The J gene is TRBJ1-2, the V gene TRBV28; D gene unclear. The CDR3 spans 12 residues. The germline CDR1 and CDR2 sequences are MDHEN and SYDVKM. Trimming stripped 1 base from V and 7 bases from J, with 7 bases between. This CDR3 reads CASSLLGAGYTF. The CDR3, as DNA: TGTGCCAGCAGTTTATTGGGTGCTGGCTACACCTTC.

This chain connects TRBV7-2 to TRBJ2-5; D possibly corresponds to TRBD1 (5 bases). The CDR3 contains 14 residues. Trimming removed 7 bases from V and 2 bases from J, with 14 bases in between. Germline values: CDR1 SGHTA, CDR2 FQGNSA. The CDR3 nucleotides read TGTGCCAGCACCCGCGCAGGGCTTCAAGAGACCCAGTACTTC. Amino acids: CASTRAGLQETQYF.

The chain recombines TRBV29-1 with TRBJ2-5; the D gene could be TRBD1 or TRBD2 (5 bases each). The V and J ends lost 6 bases and 6 bases respectively, with 14 bases between them. The CDR3 has 12 amino acids. Germline assignment: CDR1 SQVTM and CDR2 ANQGSEA. CDR3 in amino acids: CSVWDDPKTQYF. The CDR3 DNA reads TGCAGCGTGTGGGACGATCCGAAGACCCAGTACTTC.

This rearrangement joins TRBV6-1 to TRBJ1-2, with 9 bases that match TRBD1. This CDR3 is built from 13 residues. Germline trimming cut 6 bases from V and 4 bases from J; bases unmatched to any gene: 3. The germline V gene encodes CDR1 MNHNS and CDR2 SASEGT. The CDR3 DNA is TGTGCCAGCAGCTGGACAGGGGCCTATGGCTACACCTTC. Translated, it gives CASSWTGAYGYTF.

This clone was seen just once. This rearrangement joins TRBV6-5 to TRBJ2-7; D is possibly TRBD1 (7 bases). The V end lost 4 bases, the J end lost 7 bases, and 20 bases lay between the germline ends. The CDR3 totals 15 residues. Germline V lookup: CDR1 MNHEY, CDR2 SVGAGI. In nucleotides, the CDR3 is TGTGCCAGCAGTTGGGGGGACAGCCGTCAGAGGGAGCAGTACTTC. Translation gives CASSWGDSRQREQYF.

V and J are TRBV28 and TRBJ2-7; D may be TRBD2 (5 bases). The V gene's germline CDR1 is MDHEN and CDR2 SYDVKM. This CDR3 is built from 15 residues. V shed 5 bases and J shed 0 bases, with 14 bases lying between them. The CDR3 DNA follows: TGTGCCAGCAGTCCTTCTCTGGGGAGCTCCTACGAGCAGTACTTC. It encodes CASSPSLGSSYEQYF. Filled out from reference TRBV28 and TRBJ2-7, the complete variable domain reads DVKVTQSSRYLVKRTGEKVFLECVQDMDHENMFWYRQDPGLGLRLIYFSYDVKMKEKGDIPEGYSVSREKKERFSLILESASTNQTSMYLCASSPSLGSSYEQYFGPGTRLTVT.

As for this clone: Mismatch with germline at one junction end may stem from a read error. The rearrangement uses TRBV5-5 and TRBJ1-2; possible D gene TRBD1, 6 bases. CDR1 is SGHKS and CDR2 is YYEKEE in the germline V gene (reference sequence). The length of the CDR3 is 12 residues. CDR3 in amino acids: CASSLSGQPPDF. DNA for the CDR3: TGTGCCAGCAGCTTAAGTGGACAGCCCCCTGACTTC.

The table lists this clone with a few counts. This chain links TRBV5-1 with TRBJ1-5; D not resolved. Germline CDR1 reads SGHRS; CDR2 reads YFSETQ. Trimming removed 0 bases at V and 4 bases at J, with 11 bases between. The CDR3 runs 15 residues. CDR3 in amino acids: CASSLEGSKNQPQHF. As DNA, the CDR3 is TGCGCCAGCAGCTTGGAAGGCAGCAAAAATCAGCCCCAGCATTTT.